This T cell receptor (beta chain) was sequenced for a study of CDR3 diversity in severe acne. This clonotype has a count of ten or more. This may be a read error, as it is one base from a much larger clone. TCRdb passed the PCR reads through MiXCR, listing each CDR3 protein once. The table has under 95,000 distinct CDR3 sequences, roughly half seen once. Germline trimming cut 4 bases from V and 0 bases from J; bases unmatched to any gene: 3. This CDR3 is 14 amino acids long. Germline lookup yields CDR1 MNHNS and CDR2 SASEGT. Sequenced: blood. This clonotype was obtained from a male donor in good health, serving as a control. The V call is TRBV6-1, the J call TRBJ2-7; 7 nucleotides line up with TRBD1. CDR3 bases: TGTGCCAGCAGTGGAGGGGACAGCTCCTACGAGCAGTACTTC. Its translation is CASSGGDSSYEQYF.